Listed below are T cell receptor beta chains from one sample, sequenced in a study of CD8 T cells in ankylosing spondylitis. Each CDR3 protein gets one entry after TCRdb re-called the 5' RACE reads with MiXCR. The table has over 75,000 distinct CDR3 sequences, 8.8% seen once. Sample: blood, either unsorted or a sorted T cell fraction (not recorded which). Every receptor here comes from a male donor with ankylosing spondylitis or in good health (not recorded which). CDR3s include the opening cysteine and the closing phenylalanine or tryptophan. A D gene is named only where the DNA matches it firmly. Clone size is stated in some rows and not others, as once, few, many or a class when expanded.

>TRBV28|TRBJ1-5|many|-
TGTGCCAGCAGTCCGACGCCCAGCCAGCCCCAGCATTTT
CASSPTPSQPQHF
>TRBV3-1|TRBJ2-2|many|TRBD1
TGTGCCAGCAGCCCCTGGACAGGGGGGGCGAACACCGGGGAGCTGTTTTTT
CASSPWTGGANTGELFF
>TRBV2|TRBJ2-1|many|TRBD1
TGTGCCAGCAGTGTTTTAGGGGGCTGGTTCTTC
CASSVLGGWFF
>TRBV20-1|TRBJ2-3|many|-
TGCAGTGCCCCGGAGGGGGCAGTAGATACGCAGTATTTT
CSAPEGAVDTQYF
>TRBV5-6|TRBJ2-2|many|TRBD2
TGTGCCAGCAGCTTGGTAGCGGGGCCCACCGGGGAGCTGTTTTTT
CASSLVAGPTGELFF
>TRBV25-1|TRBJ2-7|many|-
TGTGCCAGCAGTGAATCGGCAGCCTCCTACGAGCAGTACTTC
CASSESAASYEQYF
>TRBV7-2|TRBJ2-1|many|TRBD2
TGTGCCAGCAGCTTATCGTTGCGGCGGGGGGGTCACAATGAGCAGTTCTTC
CASSLSLRRGGHNEQFF
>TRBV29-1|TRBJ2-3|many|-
TGCAGCGTTGAACCGAGAGGGAGCACAGATACGCAGTATTTT
CSVEPRGSTDTQYF
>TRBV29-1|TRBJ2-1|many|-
TGCAGCGTTTATGGGGGGTACAATGAGCAGTTCTTC
CSVYGGYNEQFF
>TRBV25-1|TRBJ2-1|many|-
TGTGCCAGCGCAAGTCGGGCTAGCAATGAGCAGTTCTTC
CASASRASNEQFF
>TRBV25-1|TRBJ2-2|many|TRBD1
TGTGCCAGCAGTGACCGACAGGGATACACCGGGGAGCTGTTTTTT
CASSDRQGYTGELFF
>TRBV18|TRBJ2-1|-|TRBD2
TGTGCCAGCTCACGTACTAGCGGGGAGGCCTTTTCCAATGAGCAGTTCTTC
CASSRTSGEAFSNEQFF
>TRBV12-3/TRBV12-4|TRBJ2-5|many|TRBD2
TGTGCCAGCAGCACAGGGACTAGCGGACACCAAGAGACCCAGTACTTC
CASSTGTSGHQETQYF